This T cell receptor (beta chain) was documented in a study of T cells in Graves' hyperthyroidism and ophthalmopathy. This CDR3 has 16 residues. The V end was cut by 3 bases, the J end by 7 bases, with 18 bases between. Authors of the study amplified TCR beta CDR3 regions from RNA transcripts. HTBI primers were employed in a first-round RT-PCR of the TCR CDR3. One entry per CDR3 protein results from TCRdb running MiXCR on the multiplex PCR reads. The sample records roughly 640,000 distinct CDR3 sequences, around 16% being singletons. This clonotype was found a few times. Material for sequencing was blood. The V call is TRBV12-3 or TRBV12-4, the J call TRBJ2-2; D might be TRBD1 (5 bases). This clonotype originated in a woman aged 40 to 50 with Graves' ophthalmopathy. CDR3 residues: CASSLSWTRPGGELFF. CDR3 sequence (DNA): TGTGCCAGCAGTTTGAGCTGGACACGGCCGGGCGGGGAGCTGTTTTTT.